The 8 T cell receptor beta chains in this list originate from one sample, sequenced in a study of metastatic and nonmetastatic thyroid tumors. With MiXCR, TCRdb called clones anew from the PCR reads. Here the sample spans roughly 13,000 clones, 26% being singletons. Until they underwent thyroid surgery, no patient had received any treatment. The sample taken for sequencing was tumor tissue. These receptors were taken from a female donor with papillary thyroid cancer or a benign thyroid nodule (not recorded which). Some clones in this sample may be carry-over from other donors' samples.

For this clone: An end of the junction differs from the germline gene, which may be a read error. Other DNA sequences in this specimen translate into the identical CDR3. V and J are TRBV4-1 and TRBJ1-6; 7 bases are shared with TRBD1. The length of the CDR3 is 19 residues. CDR1 and CDR2 from the germline V gene are MGHRA and YSYEKL. CDR3 nucleotide sequence: TGCGCAAGCAGCCAGGGCGACTCCGGGACAGACGACTATAATTCACCCCTCCACTTT. This gives the protein CASSQGDSGTDDYNSPLHF.

About this clone: A junction boundary mismatches the germline segment, possibly from a read error. The chain joins TRBV7-3 to TRBJ2-2; a possible D gene is TRBD2 (5 bases). The length of the CDR3 is 19 residues. Germline loops: CDR1 SGHTA, CDR2 FQGTGA. This CDR3 reads CASSLTSSPGHHNTGELFF. The DNA for the CDR3 is TGTGCCAGCAGCTTAACTTCCTCCCCGGGCCATCATAACACCGGGGAGTTGTTTTTT.

This chain connects TRBV2 to TRBJ1-5; tentatively, D is TRBD1 (5 bases). V lost 8 bases and J lost 1, with 15 bases in between. CDR3 length equals 15 residues. In germline, CDR1 is SNHLY, CDR2 FYNNEI. The CDR3 region is CASLLDRTSNQPQHF. The CDR3 DNA reads as TGTGCCAGCTTATTAGACAGAACAAGCAATCAGCCCCAGCATTTT.

The CDR3 sequence is CSARDHGTADYEQYF. Here the CDR3 DNA reads TGCAGTGCTAGAGATCACGGGACAGCCGACTACGAGCAGTACTTC. This chain connects TRBV20-1 to TRBJ2-7; 7 bases line up with TRBD1. The CDR3 contains 15 residues. CDR1 and CDR2 (germline): DFQATT, SNEGSKA (reference sequence). V was clipped by 0 bases and J by 3 bases; unmatched bases: 8.

V usage is TRBV5-1 and J usage is TRBJ1-2; 7 positions agree with TRBD1. Looked up from germline, CDR1 is SGHRS and CDR2 is YFSETQ. V dropped 2 bases and J dropped 5; count of bases not matched to a gene: 3. The CDR3 sequence is 13 residues long. CDR3 DNA sequence: TGCGCCAGCAGCTTAACAGGGGTATATGGCTACACCTTC. It specifies CASSLTGVYGYTF. Based on the CDR3 plus reference TRBV5-1 and TRBJ1-2, the full variable domain is KAGVTQTPRYLIKTRGQQVTLSCSPISGHRSVSWYQQTPGQGLQFLFEYFSETQRNKGNFPGRFSGRQFSNSRSEMNVSTLELGDSALYLCASSLTGVYGYTFGSGTRLTVV.

CDR3 sequence: CASTLGGNTGELFF. In nucleotides, the CDR3 is TGTGCCAGCACCTTAGGAGGCAACACCGGGGAGCTGTTTTTT. The V gene is TRBV12-3 or TRBV12-4, the J gene TRBJ2-2, with D possibly matching TRBD2 (5 bases). Between the trimmed V and J ends, which lost 7 bases and 2 bases, there was a span of 11 bases. CDR3 length equals 14 residues.

This clone occurred many times. The chain uses TRBV7-8 and TRBJ2-3; D ambiguous. The germline CDR1 and CDR2 sequences are SGHVS and FQNEAQ. Trimming took off 5 bases at V and 4 bases at J, with 13 bases between the two ends. The CDR3 length is 14 residues. The CDR3 loop reads CASSPRVMADTQYF. The CDR3 DNA follows: TGTGCCAGCAGCCCCCGTGTCATGGCAGATACGCAGTATTTT.

By share, this clone counts as medium-sized. This chain links TRBV12-3 or TRBV12-4 with TRBJ2-1; 7 nucleotides agree with TRBD2. The CDR3 covers 15 residues. V lost 7 bases to trimming and J lost 0 bases; unmatched junction nucleotides: 6. The DNA for the CDR3 is TGTGCCAGCAAGGGCGGCGGGAGCTCCTACAATGAGCAGTTCTTC. It codes for CASKGGGSSYNEQFF.